This T cell receptor (beta chain) appears in the sequencing data of a study of shared clonotypes between healthy human individuals. Study results and limitations: Investigators expected sequencing depth to affect clonotype sharing among donors.

Per germline, CDR1 SGHRS and CDR2 YFSETQ. Trimming removed 4 bases from V and 9 bases from J, with 16 bases in between. CDR3 length: 13 residues. TCRdb keeps only in-frame clones here, not all; method: immunoSEQ multiplex PCR. Of under 1,100,000 clones detected, approximately 78% appear once; the ten largest clones hold roughly 0.55%. Donors were healthy HIV-negative adults without recent acute infections or vaccinations. In the CD4+ fraction, cells were divided into CD45RA+ naive and CD45RA-negative memory subsets. On this clone itself: Its specificity is unknown.

What was sequenced was memory CD4+ T cells from PBMCs. Subset denoted: CD45RA-negative fraction. The source is a man aged 18 to 35 in good health. Some clones in this sample may be carry-over from other donors' samples. This chain connects TRBV5-1 to TRBJ2-5; maybe TRBD2 (5 bases). CDR3 sequence (DNA): TGCGCCAGCAGCCTAGGGAGTCCGGGGTCCCAGTACTTC. It yields the protein CASSLGSPGSQYF.